This T cell receptor (beta chain) was retrieved from a study of blood T cell repertoires in COVID-19. Study information: Sites in the United States, Italy and Spain provided acute and convalescent COVID-19 samples. PBMCs, B-cell-depleted T cells, or T cells were the source of the cDNA or gDNA that made up the material.

Original processing methods: Amplifying reference gene primers gave estimates of nucleated cell counts. Libraries were prepared by immunoSEQ multiplex PCR; TCRdb keeps only in-frame clonotypes and omits some of them. V, J and clone size were drawn from that table, and D and trimming were deduced from the DNA. In the table there are 40,000 to 55,000 clones, 70% to 90% of which are singletons. Germline CDR1 LGHNT, CDR2 FRNRAP. CDR3 length equals 16 residues. J was trimmed by 0 bases and V by 1 base; bases with no gene match: 2. The gene calls are TRBV12-5 and TRBJ1-3, with 8 bases identical to TRBD1. Sequences were obtained from peripheral blood. This clonotype was obtained from an older man with active COVID-19. The CDR3 protein is CASGLGQGSSGNTIYF. CDR3 DNA sequence: TGTGCTAGTGGTTTGGGACAGGGGAGCTCTGGAAACACCATATATTTT.